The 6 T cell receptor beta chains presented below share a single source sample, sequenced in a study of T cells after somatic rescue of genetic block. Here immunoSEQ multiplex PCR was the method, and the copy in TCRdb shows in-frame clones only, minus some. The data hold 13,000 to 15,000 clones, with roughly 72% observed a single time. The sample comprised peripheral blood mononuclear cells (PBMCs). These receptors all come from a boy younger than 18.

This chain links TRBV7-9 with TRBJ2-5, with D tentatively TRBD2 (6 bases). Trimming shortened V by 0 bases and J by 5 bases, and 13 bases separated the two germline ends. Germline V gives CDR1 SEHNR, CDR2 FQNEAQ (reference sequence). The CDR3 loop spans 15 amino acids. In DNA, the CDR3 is TGTGCCAGCAGCTTAGCCTGGAGGGATCAGGAGACCCAGTACTTC. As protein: CASSLAWRDQETQYF.

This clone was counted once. The CDR3 loop reads CASSHSGQGGTDTQYF. The CDR3 bases are TGCGCCAGCAGCCATTCCGGACAAGGGGGCACAGATACGCAGTATTTT. The rearrangement joins TRBV4-1 to TRBJ2-3; a weak D match, TRBD1 (5 bases). Germline V gives CDR1 MGHRA, CDR2 YSYEKL. This CDR3 spans 16 amino acids. V lost 3 bases and J lost 1, with 14 bases in between.

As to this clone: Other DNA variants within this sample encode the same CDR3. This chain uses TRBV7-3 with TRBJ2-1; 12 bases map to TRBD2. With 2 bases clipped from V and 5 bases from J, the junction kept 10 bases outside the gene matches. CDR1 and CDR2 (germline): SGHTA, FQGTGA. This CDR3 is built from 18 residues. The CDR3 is CASSLEGHLAGGNNEQFF. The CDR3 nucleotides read TGTGCCAGCAGCTTAGAGGGGCATCTAGCGGGAGGGAACAATGAGCAGTTCTTC.

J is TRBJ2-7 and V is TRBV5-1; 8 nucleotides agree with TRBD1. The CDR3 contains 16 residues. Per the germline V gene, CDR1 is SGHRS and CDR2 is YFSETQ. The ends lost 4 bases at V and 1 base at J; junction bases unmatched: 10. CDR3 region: CASSPGQVEESYEQYF. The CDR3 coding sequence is TGCGCCAGCAGCCCGGGACAGGTGGAGGAATCCTACGAGCAGTACTTC.

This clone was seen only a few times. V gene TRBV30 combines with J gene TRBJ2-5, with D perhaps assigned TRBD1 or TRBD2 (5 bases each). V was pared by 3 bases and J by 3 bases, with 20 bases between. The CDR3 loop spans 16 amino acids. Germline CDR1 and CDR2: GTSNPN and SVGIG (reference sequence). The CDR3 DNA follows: TGTGCCTGGAGAAGGGACGAGGGGCAACTAAAAGAGACCCAGTACTTC. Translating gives CAWRRDEGQLKETQYF.

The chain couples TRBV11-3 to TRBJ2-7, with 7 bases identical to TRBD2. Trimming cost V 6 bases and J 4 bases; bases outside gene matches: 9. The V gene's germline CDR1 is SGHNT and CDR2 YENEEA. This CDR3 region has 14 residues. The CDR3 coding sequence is TGTGCCAGCAGAACCCAAGCGGGACTATACGAGCAGTACTTC. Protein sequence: CASRTQAGLYEQYF.